The 26 T cell receptor beta chains given below trace back to one sample, sequenced in a study of blood T cell repertoires in COVID-19. Clones were sequenced by immunoSEQ multiplex PCR, and TCRdb holds only the in-frame ones, with some missing. Of some 150,000 clones listed, 80% to 90% were seen once; the top ten hold roughly 3.9%. The sample consisted of peripheral blood. The receptors come from a woman aged 55 to 70 who had recovered from COVID-19.

The chain combines TRBV30 with TRBJ1-6; D might be TRBD1 (5 bases). This CDR3 is 17 amino acids long. CDR1 and CDR2 from the germline V gene are GTSNPN and SVGIG (reference sequence). V dropped 0 bases and J dropped 1 base, with 13 bases sitting between them. The CDR3 here is CAWSVLWGESYNSPLHF. For the CDR3, the DNA is TGTGCCTGGAGTGTACTTTGGGGGGAATCCTATAATTCACCCCTCCACTTT.

This chain uses TRBV7-9 with TRBJ1-1; D is possibly TRBD1 (6 bases). CDR3 length: 14 amino acids. Trimming took 5 bases from V and 1 from J, leaving 11 bases between them. The germline gives CDR1 SEHNR, CDR2 FQNEAQ (reference sequence). The CDR3 nucleotides are TGTGCCAGCAGCGGACAACAGGGGAACACTGAAGCTTTCTTT. It translates to CASSGQQGNTEAFF.

As regards this clone: Mismatch with germline at one junction end may stem from a read error. The gene calls are TRBV7-7 and TRBJ1-6, with 7 bases fitting TRBD1. This CDR3 has 15 residues. Per the germline V gene, CDR1 is SSHAT and CDR2 is FNYEAQ (reference sequence). CDR3 in DNA: TGTGCTAGCAGCCTAAGGGACAGTGGTAATTCACCCCTCCACTTT. As protein: CASSLRDSGNSPLHF.

The chain combines TRBV19 with TRBJ1-2; 8 nucleotides agree with TRBD1. Germline assignment: CDR1 LNHDA and CDR2 SQIVND (reference sequence). This CDR3 is built from 16 residues. J lost 4 bases, V lost 0 bases, and 7 bases had no gene match. CDR3 loop: CASSIDGQGFVYGYTF. Written as DNA, the CDR3 is TGTGCCAGTAGTATAGATGGACAGGGTTTTGTCTATGGCTACACCTTC. The whole variable domain, filled in from reference TRBV19 and TRBJ1-2, reads DGGITQSPKYLFRKEGQNVTLSCEQNLNHDAMYWYRQDPGQGLRLIYYSQIVNDFQKGDIAEGYSVSREKKESFPLTVTSAQKNPTAFYLCASSIDGQGFVYGYTFGSGTRLTVV.

J is TRBJ1-2 and V is TRBV7-8; possibly TRBD1 for D (6 bases). The CDR3 totals 13 residues. Germline lookup yields CDR1 SGHVS and CDR2 FQNEAQ. V dropped 6 bases and J dropped 4 bases, with 12 bases sitting between them. The CDR3 protein is CASSPGTSYGYTF. CDR3 DNA: TGTGCCAGCAGTCCAGGGACAAGCTATGGCTACACCTTC.

This chain links TRBV5-1 with TRBJ2-5; 13 bases are a match to TRBD2. Germline-derived CDR1 and CDR2 are SGHRS and YFSETQ. The CDR3 runs to 17 residues. Trimming removed 5 bases from V and 5 bases from J; junction bases left unmatched: 12. In DNA form, the CDR3 reads TGCGCCAGCAGGATCCAGGGACTAGCGGGACGAAAGGAGACCCAGTACTTC. Protein: CASRIQGLAGRKETQYF.

In DNA form, the CDR3 reads TGTGCGGTTGGGACTAGCGGGGGCCTCACCGAGTTCTTC. This sequence encodes CAVGTSGGLTEFF. The chain is built from TRBV28 and TRBJ2-1; 14 positions agree with TRBD2. This CDR3 is 13 amino acids long. Looked up from germline, CDR1 is MDHEN and CDR2 is SYDVKM.

The chain has TRBV6-6 and TRBJ2-7; the match to TRBD2 covers 7 bases. The germline V gene has CDR1 MNHNY and CDR2 SVGAGI (reference sequence). The CDR3 length is 15 residues. V gave up 5 bases and J gave up 3 bases; unmatched junction bases: 10. In nucleotides, the CDR3 is TGTGCCAGCAGTAAATCCGGGACTAACTACTACGAGCAGTACTTC. Its translation is CASSKSGTNYYEQYF.

This clone occurred a few times. This chain connects TRBV11-3 to TRBJ2-2, with a tentative D call TRBD2 (6 bases). Per germline, CDR1 SGHNT and CDR2 YENEEA. V dropped 1 base and J dropped 3 bases, with 12 bases sitting between them. This CDR3 comprises 16 residues. The CDR3 protein is CASSLGVGGDTGELFF. The CDR3 nucleotides read TGTGCCAGCAGCTTAGGAGTCGGCGGGGACACCGGGGAGCTGTTTTTT.

The chain links TRBV18 to TRBJ1-3, with 7 bases identical to TRBD1. The V segment lost 0 bases and the J segment 0 bases; nucleotides outside the gene matches: 2. This CDR3 spans 16 amino acids. The germline V gene has CDR1 KGHSH and CDR2 LQKENI. The CDR3 DNA reads TGTGCCAGCTCACCACCGCACAGGGGCTCTGGAAACACCATATATTTT. Translating it yields CASSPPHRGSGNTIYF. Looking up the rest from reference TRBV18 and TRBJ1-3 gives the full variable domain: NAGVMQNPRHLVRRRGQEARLRCSPMKGHSHVYWYRQLPEEGLKFMVYLQKENIIDESGMPKERFSAEFPKEGPSILRIQQVVRGDSAAYFCASSPPHRGSGNTIYFGEGSWLTVV.

This chain uses TRBV29-1 with TRBJ2-7; a weak D match, TRBD2 (6 bases). Germline values: CDR1 SQVTM, CDR2 ANQGSEA. There are 18 residues in the CDR3. V was clipped by 0 bases and J by 0 bases, with 21 bases between them. The CDR3 DNA follows: TGCAGCGTTGAAGATCCAACTAGCCCGGGTGGGAGCTCCTACGAGCAGTACTTC. Translating it yields CSVEDPTSPGGSSYEQYF.

The chain carries TRBV2 and TRBJ2-1, with 8 nucleotides matching TRBD1. The V gene's germline CDR1 is SNHLY and CDR2 FYNNEI. The CDR3 consists of 13 residues. V lost 8 bases and J lost 6; bases outside the gene matches: 6. The CDR3 coding sequence is TGTGCCAGCTCTACCCAGGGGGCCAATGAGCAGTTCTTC. Translation gives CASSTQGANEQFF.

V is TRBV7-9 and J is TRBJ2-7; no definite D call. The germline CDR1 and CDR2 sequences are SEHNR and FQNEAQ (reference sequence). CDR3 length: 12 residues. V was clipped by 3 bases and J by 3 bases, with 6 bases between them. CDR3 residues: CASSLADYEQYF. The DNA for the CDR3 is TGTGCCAGCAGCTTGGCCGACTACGAGCAGTACTTC.

This clone was seen only a few times. The genes are TRBV14 and TRBJ1-2; TRBD1 might be the D (5 bases). V dropped 4 bases and J dropped 0 bases, with 12 bases sitting between them. The CDR3 covers 15 residues. Germline V CDR1 and CDR2: SGHDN, FVKESK. The CDR3 loop reads CASSRRRDPNYGYTF. In DNA form, the CDR3 reads TGTGCCAGCAGCCGCCGGAGGGACCCTAACTATGGCTACACCTTC.

This rearrangement joins TRBV9 to TRBJ1-1; a possible D gene is TRBD1 (5 bases). The CDR3 extends over 15 amino acids. Trimming shortened V by 0 bases and J by 0 bases, and 9 bases separated the two germline ends. Germline V lookup: CDR1 SGDLS, CDR2 YYNGEE. The CDR3 bases are TGTGCCAGCAGCGTAGAGGGGAACATGAACACTGAAGCTTTCTTT. It yields the protein CASSVEGNMNTEAFF.

This clone showed up just once. This rearrangement joins TRBV16 to TRBJ1-2; 10 nucleotides match TRBD1. The CDR3 sequence is 15 residues long. CDR1 is KGHSY, CDR2 FQNENV, per germline. V shed 4 bases, J shed 4 bases, and the junction held 6 bases outside the gene matches. The CDR3 reads CASSPPGQGFYGYTF. The CDR3 DNA reads as TGTGCCAGCAGCCCTCCGGGACAGGGGTTCTATGGCTACACCTTC. The variable domain in full, completed from reference TRBV16 and TRBJ1-2, reads GEEVAQTPKHLVRGEGQKAKLYCAPIKGHSYVFWYQQVLKNEFKFLISFQNENVFDETGMPKERFSAKCLPNSPCSLEIQATKLEDSAVYFCASSPPGQGFYGYTFGSGTRLTVV.

The chain combines TRBV19 with TRBJ1-1; tentative D call: TRBD1 (5 bases). Per the germline V gene, CDR1 is LNHDA and CDR2 is SQIVND (reference sequence). The germline V and J ends were trimmed by 7 bases and 5 bases, with 20 bases remaining between them. The CDR3 has 15 amino acids. The CDR3 coding sequence is TGTGCCAGTACCCCCGGCAGGGTTAGAAGAACTGAAGCTTTCTTT. This gives the protein CASTPGRVRRTEAFF.

Comment on this clone: It is likely a read error: a sequence one base away is far more abundant. The chain carries TRBV5-4 and TRBJ1-1; the match to TRBD1 covers 8 bases. After removal of 4 bases from V and 1 base from J, the junction contained 0 bases not matched to a gene. The CDR3 has 13 amino acids. The germline CDR1 and CDR2 sequences are SGHNT and YYREEE (reference sequence). CDR3 DNA sequence: TGTGCCAGCAGCGGACAGGGGAACACTGAAGCTTTCTTT. Protein sequence: CASSGQGNTEAFF.

This clone was picked up one time. The chain carries TRBV7-8 and TRBJ2-2, with 8 nucleotides matching TRBD1. CDR3 length equals 17 residues. In germline, CDR1 is SGHVS, CDR2 FQNEAQ. V lost 0 bases and J lost 2; bases outside the gene matches: 5. The CDR3 loop reads CASSLARTGQNTGELFF. As DNA, the CDR3 is TGTGCCAGCAGCTTAGCCAGGACAGGGCAAAACACCGGGGAGCTGTTTTTT.

The genes are TRBV11-2 and TRBJ2-7, with 8 positions matching TRBD1. Germline assignment: CDR1 SGHAT and CDR2 FQNNGV. V lost 5 bases and J lost 2; bases outside the gene matches: 11. CDR3 size: 16 residues. The CDR3 region is CASSPRTGLGAYEQYF. In DNA form, the CDR3 reads TGTGCCAGCAGCCCGCGGACAGGGCTTGGGGCCTACGAGCAGTACTTC.

The CDR3 region is CASSLGTGGGQPQHF. CDR3 bases: TGCGCCAGCAGCTTGGGGACAGGGGGCGGTCAGCCCCAGCATTTT. The V and J genes are TRBV5-1 and TRBJ1-5, with TRBD1 identical over 11 bases. This CDR3 spans 15 amino acids. Per germline, CDR1 SGHRS and CDR2 YFSETQ. Trimming removed 0 bases from V and 6 bases from J; junction bases left unmatched: 2.

The chain is built from TRBV4-3 and TRBJ2-1; D unresolved. Germline-derived CDR1 and CDR2 are LGHNA and YSLEER. This CDR3 spans 13 amino acids. Trimming took off 2 bases at V and 5 bases at J, with 7 bases between the two ends. CDR3 residues: CASSQYRNNEQFF. CDR3 bases: TGCGCCAGCAGCCAATACAGAAACAATGAGCAGTTCTTC.

This chain uses TRBV2 with TRBJ2-1, with 9 bases lining up with TRBD1. The CDR3 is 14 residues long. The germline gives CDR1 SNHLY, CDR2 FYNNEI. The ends lost 4 bases at V and 10 bases at J; junction bases unmatched: 8. The CDR3 sequence is CASSVSYRGREQFF. As DNA, the CDR3 is TGTGCCAGCAGTGTATCCTACAGGGGGCGGGAGCAGTTCTTC.

The gene calls are TRBV7-2 and TRBJ1-2; maybe TRBD1 (6 bases). The CDR3 length is 13 residues. The germline CDR1 and CDR2 sequences are SGHTA and FQGNSA. V gave up 5 bases and J gave up 4 bases, with 11 bases separating them. CDR3 nucleotides: TGTGCCAGCAGCCCCCGACAGGTCTATGGCTACACCTTC. Translation gives CASSPRQVYGYTF.

The V gene is TRBV2, the J gene TRBJ1-3; 11 bases agree with TRBD1. The germline gives CDR1 SNHLY, CDR2 FYNNEI. Trimming at V came to 7 bases and at J to 4 bases, leaving 9 bases not matched to a gene. The CDR3 spans 16 residues. This CDR3 is CASNKDRGLKGNTIYF. Here the CDR3 DNA reads TGTGCCAGCAACAAGGACAGGGGGCTGAAAGGAAACACCATATATTTT. The full variable domain, completed using reference TRBV2 and TRBJ1-3, is EPEVTQTPSHQVTQMGQEVILRCVPISNHLYFYWYRQILGQKVEFLVSFYNNEISEKSEIFDDQFSVERPDGSNFTLKIRSTKLEDSAMYFCASNKDRGLKGNTIYFGEGSWLTVV.

The rearrangement links TRBV30 to TRBJ1-2; 7 bases align to TRBD1. The germline gives CDR1 GTSNPN, CDR2 SVGIG (reference sequence). This CDR3 comprises 17 residues. Germline trimming cut 2 bases from V and 5 bases from J; bases unmatched to any gene: 17. The chain's CDR3 is CAWSNIAVTGNGYGYTF. The CDR3 coding sequence is TGTGCCTGGAGTAATATTGCTGTGACAGGGAATGGGTATGGCTACACCTTC.